The next 21 T cell receptor beta chains were all read from a single sample in a study of Graves' ophthalmopathy and Graves' hyperthyroidism. For repertoire sequencing, the TCR beta CDR3 regions were amplified from RNA transcripts. An opening RT-PCR round employed HTBI primers and preceded a second-round multiplex PCR. TCRdb reprocessed the multiplex PCR reads with MiXCR, giving one entry per CDR3 protein. The sample carries 600,000 to 700,000 distinct CDR3 sequences, under 50% recorded once. The specimen sequenced was peripheral blood. All receptors derive from an adult man with Graves' ophthalmopathy.

This clonotype has a handful of counts. The CDR3 bases are TGTGCCAGCAGCCACAGGGGGCGCGTCGAGCAGTACTTC. Protein: CASSHRGRVEQYF. The V call is TRBV10-3, the J call TRBJ2-7; 9 bases are a match to TRBD1. Germline loops: CDR1 ENHRY, CDR2 SYGVKD. This CDR3 contains 13 residues. V gave up 10 bases and J gave up 6 bases; unmatched junction bases: 10.

This clonotype has ten or more counts. The V call is TRBV5-4, the J call TRBJ1-6; no clear D gene. The CDR3 loop spans 14 amino acids. The V end lost 1 base, the J end lost 10 bases, and 12 bases lay between the germline ends. CDR1 and CDR2 (germline): SGHNT, YYREEE (reference sequence). CDR3 residues: CASSLTVVDSPLHF. The CDR3 region has the DNA TGTGCCAGCAGCTTGACAGTTGTGGACTCACCCCTCCACTTT.

In this sample, this clonotype turned up a few times. The chain employs TRBV20-1 and TRBJ1-6, with 7 bases aligning to TRBD1. In germline, CDR1 is DFQATT, CDR2 SNEGSKA (reference sequence). This CDR3 is 18 amino acids long. Trimming removed 1 base from V and 0 bases from J; junction bases left unmatched: 9. The CDR3: CSARAGGMLSSYNSPLHF. In nucleotides, the CDR3 is TGCAGTGCTAGAGCAGGGGGGATGCTGAGCTCCTATAATTCACCCCTCCACTTT.

Points on this clonotype: A much larger clone lies a single base off, so this may be a read error. J is TRBJ1-5 and V is TRBV10-3, with a tentative D call TRBD1 (5 bases). This CDR3 comprises 13 residues. Looked up from germline, CDR1 is ENHRY and CDR2 is SYGVKD. The ends were cut back, 4 bases at V and 5 bases at J, with 9 bases in the middle. The CDR3 region has the DNA TGTGCCATCAGTGCGACAGCAGATCAGCCCCAGCATTTT. Its protein product is CAISATADQPQHF.

This clonotype was detected many times. This chain joins TRBV7-2 and TRBJ2-7; TRBD2 aligns across 12 bases. The CDR3 totals 18 residues. V lost 1 base, J lost 4 bases, and 11 bases stayed unmatched. CDR1 SGHTA and CDR2 FQGNSA come from the germline V gene. CDR3 sequence reads: CASSLVSSGGAEFYEQYF. Here the CDR3 DNA reads TGTGCCAGCAGCTTAGTTTCTAGCGGGGGGGCCGAATTTTACGAGCAGTACTTC.

The V call is TRBV5-1, the J call TRBJ2-3; D could derive from TRBD1 or TRBD2 (7 bases each). CDR1 is SGHRS, CDR2 YFSETQ, per germline. CDR3 length equals 13 residues. V was cut by 7 bases and J by 7 bases, with 16 bases left in between. Here the CDR3 DNA reads TGCGCCAGCGCGTTCCAGGGGGGGAATACGCAGTATTTT. As protein: CASAFQGGNTQYF.

V and J are TRBV6-5 and TRBJ1-2; a possible D gene is TRBD1 (6 bases). CDR1 MNHEY and CDR2 SVGAGI come from the germline V gene. Trimming pared 6 bases from V and 2 bases from J, leaving 13 bases between. This CDR3 contains 14 residues. This CDR3 reads CASRADRGNYGYTF. CDR3 nucleotides: TGTGCCAGCAGAGCGGACAGAGGCAACTATGGCTACACCTTC.

Notes on this clonotype: This is likely a read error, given that the CDR3 carries no conserved phenylalanine or tryptophan at its end. No DNA is shown, since the ends of the CDR3 on it are uncertain; the CDR3 is the one TCRdb lists. This chain connects TRBV2 to TRBJ1-1. Germline V gives CDR1 SNHLY, CDR2 FYNNEI. With termini counted, the CDR3 has 17 amino acids. The CDR3 loop reads CASSLVGSTIMNTEAGT.

Turning to this clonotype: One junction end does not reproduce the germline sequence, and a read error may be involved. V is TRBV7-8 and J is TRBJ2-7; D is ambiguous. Germline V gene lookup returns CDR1 SGHVS and CDR2 FQNEAQ. The CDR3 is 8 residues long. CDR3 in DNA: TGTGCCAGCAGCTTGACCATCTTC. Its translation: CASSLTIF.

A word on this clonotype: One end of the junction varies from germline; a read error may be responsible. The chain uses TRBV29-1 and TRBJ2-7; D unresolved. CDR3 length equals 13 residues. Looked up from germline, CDR1 is SQVTM and CDR2 is ANQGSEA. CDR3 DNA: TGCAGCGTTGTAACCGAGCTATCCTACGGGCAGTACTTC. Encoded protein: CSVVTELSYGQYF.

This clonotype showed up just once. The V gene is TRBV29-1, the J gene TRBJ2-5; 8 bases align to TRBD1. The germline V gene has CDR1 SQVTM and CDR2 ANQGSEA. The trim removed 6 bases at V and 5 bases at J, leaving 8 bases unmatched. This CDR3 region has 13 residues. CDR3 sequence: CSVGTGGAETQYF. In DNA form, the CDR3 reads TGCAGCGTCGGGACAGGAGGAGCTGAGACCCAGTACTTC.

The chain is built from TRBV24-1 and TRBJ1-5; D is perhaps TRBD1 (5 bases). In germline, CDR1 is KGHDR, CDR2 SFDVKD. CDR3 length: 16 residues. The ends were cut back, 5 bases at V and 11 bases at J, with 24 bases in the middle. The CDR3: CATSGPTGGAAGTQHF. CDR3 nucleotide sequence: TGTGCCACCAGTGGTCCGACGGGCGGGGCCGCAGGGACCCAGCATTTT.

This clonotype was picked up many times. This chain joins TRBV9 and TRBJ1-5, with D tentatively TRBD1 (6 bases). Trimming left V 3 bases short and J 4 bases short, with 11 bases between. Per the germline V gene, CDR1 is SGDLS and CDR2 is YYNGEE. This CDR3 comprises 14 residues. The CDR3 reads CASSAGTINQPQHF. CDR3 DNA sequence: TGTGCCAGCAGCGCCGGGACAATTAATCAGCCCCAGCATTTT. The whole variable domain, filled in from reference TRBV9 and TRBJ1-5, reads DSGVTQTPKHLITATGQRVTLRCSPRSGDLSVYWYQQSLDQGLQFLIQYYNGEERAKGNILERFSAQQFPDLHSELNLSSLELGDSALYFCASSAGTINQPQHFGDGTRLSIL.

Written as DNA, the CDR3 is TGTGCCAGTAGTATTGGACAGTTCACTGAGCAGTTCTTC. Translation: CASSIGQFTEQFF. The chain combines TRBV25-1 with TRBJ2-1; TRBD1 might be the D (6 bases). Trimming took off 9 bases at V and 9 bases at J, with 18 bases between the two ends. The CDR3 extends over 13 amino acids. The germline CDR1 and CDR2 sequences are MGHDK and SYGVNS.

This chain connects TRBV18 to TRBJ1-5; 9 bases fit TRBD1. Germline CDR1 is KGHSH and CDR2 is LQKENI. V dropped 2 bases and J dropped 4; count of bases not matched to a gene: 3. This CDR3 is 15 amino acids long. This CDR3 reads CASSPEGTGNQPQHF. The CDR3 DNA follows: TGTGCCAGCTCACCAGAAGGGACAGGGAATCAGCCCCAGCATTTT. Based on the CDR3 plus reference TRBV18 and TRBJ1-5, the full variable domain is NAGVMQNPRHLVRRRGQEARLRCSPMKGHSHVYWYRQLPEEGLKFMVYLQKENIIDESGMPKERFSAEFPKEGPSILRIQQVVRGDSAAYFCASSPEGTGNQPQHFGDGTRLSIL.

This clonotype has at least ten counts. The rearrangement links TRBV2 to TRBJ2-7; a weak D match, TRBD2 (6 bases). This CDR3 is built from 14 residues. The V end lost 1 base, the J end lost 4 bases, and 11 bases lay between the germline ends. The germline V gene encodes CDR1 SNHLY and CDR2 FYNNEI. CDR3 nucleotide sequence: TGTGCCAGCAGTGAAGGGCGGGGTATTTACGAGCAGTACTTC. Its protein is CASSEGRGIYEQYF. Full variable domain (outside the CDR3, taken from reference TRBV2 and TRBJ2-7): EPEVTQTPSHQVTQMGQEVILRCVPISNHLYFYWYRQILGQKVEFLVSFYNNEISEKSEIFDDQFSVERPDGSNFTLKIRSTKLEDSAMYFCASSEGRGIYEQYFGPGTRLTVT.

The genes are TRBV7-2 and TRBJ1-1; perhaps TRBD1 as D (5 bases). This CDR3 is 14 amino acids long. CDR1 and CDR2 (germline): SGHTA, FQGNSA. Between the trimmed V and J ends, which lost 5 bases and 8 bases, there was a span of 18 bases. CDR3 nucleotide sequence: TGTGCCAGCAGCCCAGCTACGAGGACACCCGAAGCTTTCTTT. This encodes CASSPATRTPEAFF.

This clonotype was detected many times. V and J are TRBV29-1 and TRBJ2-7, with D hard to call. CDR1 and CDR2 from the germline V gene are SQVTM and ANQGSEA. The CDR3 covers 12 residues. V lost 4 bases and J 2 bases, leaving 9 bases between the germline ends. The CDR3 protein is CSVGVVAYEQYF. CDR3 DNA: TGCAGCGTTGGGGTTGTAGCCTACGAGCAGTACTTC.

V and J are TRBV10-2 and TRBJ2-1, with D possibly TRBD2 on 6 matching bases. V was trimmed by 2 bases and J by 8 bases, leaving 7 bases between them. The CDR3 totals 12 residues. Per germline, CDR1 WSHSY and CDR2 SAAADI. CDR3 DNA sequence: TGCGCCAGCAGTGAGGGGGACTATGAGCAGTTCTTC. Translating gives CASSEGDYEQFF.

This clonotype came up many times. The genes are TRBV19 and TRBJ2-5; TRBD1 aligns across 10 bases. The V gene's germline CDR1 is LNHDA and CDR2 SQIVND (reference sequence). J was trimmed by 6 bases and V by 5 bases; bases with no gene match: 6. CDR3 length equals 14 residues. CDR3 in DNA: TGTGCCAGTAGTTCTCGACAGGGGGCTCAGACCCAGTACTTC. Translating it yields CASSSRQGAQTQYF.

This chain links TRBV29-1 with TRBJ1-2; 9 positions match TRBD1. The germline CDR1 and CDR2 sequences are SQVTM and ANQGSEA. After removal of 5 bases from V and 4 bases from J, the junction contained 5 bases not matched to a gene. The CDR3 has 13 amino acids. The CDR3 here is CSVYRTGAYGYTF. The CDR3 nucleotides read TGCAGCGTTTACCGGACAGGGGCCTATGGCTACACCTTC.